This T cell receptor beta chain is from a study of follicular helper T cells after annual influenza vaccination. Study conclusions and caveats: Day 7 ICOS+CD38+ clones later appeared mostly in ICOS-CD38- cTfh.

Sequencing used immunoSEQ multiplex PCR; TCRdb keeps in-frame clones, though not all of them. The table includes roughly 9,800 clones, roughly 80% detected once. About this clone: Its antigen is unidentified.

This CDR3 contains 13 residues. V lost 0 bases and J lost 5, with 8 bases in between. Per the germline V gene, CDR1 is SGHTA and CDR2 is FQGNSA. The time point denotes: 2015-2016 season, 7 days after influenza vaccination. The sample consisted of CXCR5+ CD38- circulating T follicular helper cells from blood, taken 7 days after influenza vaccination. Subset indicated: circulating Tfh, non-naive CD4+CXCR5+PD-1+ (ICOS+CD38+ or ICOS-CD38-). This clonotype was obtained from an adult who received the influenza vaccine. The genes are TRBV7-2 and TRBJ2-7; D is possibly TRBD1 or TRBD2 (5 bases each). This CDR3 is CASSLARDDEQYF. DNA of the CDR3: TGTGCCAGCAGCTTAGCACGGGACGACGAGCAGTACTTC. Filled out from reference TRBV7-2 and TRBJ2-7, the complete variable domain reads GAGVSQSPSNKVTEKGKDVELRCDPISGHTALYWYRQSLGQGLEFLIYFQGNSAPDKSGLPSDRFSAERTGGSVSTLTIQRTQQEDSAVYLCASSLARDDEQYFGPGTRLTVT.